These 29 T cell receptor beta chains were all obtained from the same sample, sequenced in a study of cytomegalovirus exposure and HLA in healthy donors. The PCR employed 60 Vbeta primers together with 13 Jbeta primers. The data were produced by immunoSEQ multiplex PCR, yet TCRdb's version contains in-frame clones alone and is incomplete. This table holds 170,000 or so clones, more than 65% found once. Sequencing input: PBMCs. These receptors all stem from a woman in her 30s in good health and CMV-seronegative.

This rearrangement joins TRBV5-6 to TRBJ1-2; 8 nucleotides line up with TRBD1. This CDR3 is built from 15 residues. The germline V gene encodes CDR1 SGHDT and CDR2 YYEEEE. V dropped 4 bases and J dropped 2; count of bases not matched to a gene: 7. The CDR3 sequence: CASSPGTGGNYGYTF. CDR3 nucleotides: TGTGCCAGCAGCCCCGGGACAGGCGGGAACTATGGCTACACCTTC.

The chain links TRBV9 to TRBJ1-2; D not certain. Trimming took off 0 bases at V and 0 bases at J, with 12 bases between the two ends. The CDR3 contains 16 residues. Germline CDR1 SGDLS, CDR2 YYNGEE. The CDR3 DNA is TGTGCCAGCAGCGTAGCTTTGAGCACTGCTAACTATGGCTACACCTTC. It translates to CASSVALSTANYGYTF. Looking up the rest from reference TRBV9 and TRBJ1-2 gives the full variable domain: DSGVTQTPKHLITATGQRVTLRCSPRSGDLSVYWYQQSLDQGLQFLIQYYNGEERAKGNILERFSAQQFPDLHSELNLSSLELGDSALYFCASSVALSTANYGYTFGSGTRLTVV.

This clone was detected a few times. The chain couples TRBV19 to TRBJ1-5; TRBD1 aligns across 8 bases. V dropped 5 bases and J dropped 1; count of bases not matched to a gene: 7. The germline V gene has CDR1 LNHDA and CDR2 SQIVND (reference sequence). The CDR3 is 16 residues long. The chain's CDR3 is CASSVSGGRSNQPQHF. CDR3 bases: TGTGCCAGTAGTGTCTCAGGGGGCAGGAGCAATCAGCCCCAGCATTTT.

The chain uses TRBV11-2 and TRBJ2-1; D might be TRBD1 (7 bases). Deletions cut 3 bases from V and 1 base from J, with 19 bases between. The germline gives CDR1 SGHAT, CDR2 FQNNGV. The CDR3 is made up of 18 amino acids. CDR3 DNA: TGTGCCAGCAGCTTTTGGCGAGGGGGCGGAGGGTCCTACAATGAGCAGTTCTTC. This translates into CASSFWRGGGGSYNEQFF.

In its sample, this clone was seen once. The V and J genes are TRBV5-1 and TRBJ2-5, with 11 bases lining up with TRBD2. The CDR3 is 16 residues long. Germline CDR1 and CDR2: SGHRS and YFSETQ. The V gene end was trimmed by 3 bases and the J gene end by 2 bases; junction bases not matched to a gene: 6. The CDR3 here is CASSYLAGGRQETQYF. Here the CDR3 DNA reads TGCGCCAGCAGCTACCTAGCGGGAGGCCGTCAAGAGACCCAGTACTTC.

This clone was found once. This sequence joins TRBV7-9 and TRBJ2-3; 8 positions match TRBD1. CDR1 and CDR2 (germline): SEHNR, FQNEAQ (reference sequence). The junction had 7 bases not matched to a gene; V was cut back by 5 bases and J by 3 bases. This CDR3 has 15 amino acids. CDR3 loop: CASSPSRDRTDTQYF. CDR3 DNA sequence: TGTGCCAGCAGCCCGTCCCGGGACAGGACAGATACGCAGTATTTT. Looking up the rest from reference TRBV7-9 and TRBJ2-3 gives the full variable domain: DTGVSQNPRHKITKRGQNVTFRCDPISEHNRLYWYRQTLGQGPEFLTYFQNEAQLEKSRLLSDRFSAERPKGSFSTLEIQRTEQGDSAMYLCASSPSRDRTDTQYFGPGTRLTVL.

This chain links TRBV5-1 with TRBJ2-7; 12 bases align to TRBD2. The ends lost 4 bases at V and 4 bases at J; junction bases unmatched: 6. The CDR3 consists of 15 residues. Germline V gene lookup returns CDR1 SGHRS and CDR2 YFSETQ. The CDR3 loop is CASSISGTSGYEQYF. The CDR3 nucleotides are TGCGCCAGCAGCATCTCCGGGACTAGCGGGTACGAGCAGTACTTC.

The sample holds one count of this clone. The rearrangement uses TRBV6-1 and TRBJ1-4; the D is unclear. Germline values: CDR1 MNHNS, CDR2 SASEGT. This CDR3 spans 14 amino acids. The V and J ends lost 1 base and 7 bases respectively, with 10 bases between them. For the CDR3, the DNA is TGTGCCAGCAGTGAAGGAGGTATGAGTGAAAAACTGTTTTTT. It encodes CASSEGGMSEKLFF.

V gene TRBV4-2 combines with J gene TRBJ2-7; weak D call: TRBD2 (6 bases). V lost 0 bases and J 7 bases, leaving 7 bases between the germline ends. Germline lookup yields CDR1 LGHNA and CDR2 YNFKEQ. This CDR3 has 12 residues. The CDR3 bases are TGTGCCAGCAGCCAAGACCGGGGGGAGCAGTACTTC. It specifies CASSQDRGEQYF.

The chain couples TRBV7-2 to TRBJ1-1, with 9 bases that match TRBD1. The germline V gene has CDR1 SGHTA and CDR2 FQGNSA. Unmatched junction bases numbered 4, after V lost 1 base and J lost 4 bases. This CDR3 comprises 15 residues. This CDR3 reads CASSLVGTGFTEAFF. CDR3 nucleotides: TGTGCCAGCAGCTTAGTAGGGACAGGGTTCACTGAAGCTTTCTTT. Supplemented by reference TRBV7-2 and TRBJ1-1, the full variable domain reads GAGVSQSPSNKVTEKGKDVELRCDPISGHTALYWYRQSLGQGLEFLIYFQGNSAPDKSGLPSDRFSAERTGGSVSTLTIQRTQQEDSAVYLCASSLVGTGFTEAFFGQGTRLTVV.

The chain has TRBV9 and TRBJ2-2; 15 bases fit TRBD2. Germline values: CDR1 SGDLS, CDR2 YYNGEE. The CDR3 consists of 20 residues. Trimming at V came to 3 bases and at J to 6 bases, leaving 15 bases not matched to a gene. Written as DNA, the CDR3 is TGTGCCAGCAGCGGGGGACTAGCGGGAGGTCTACGGGAAAGACCCGGGGAGCTGTTTTTT. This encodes CASSGGLAGGLRERPGELFF. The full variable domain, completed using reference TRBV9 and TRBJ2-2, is DSGVTQTPKHLITATGQRVTLRCSPRSGDLSVYWYQQSLDQGLQFLIQYYNGEERAKGNILERFSAQQFPDLHSELNLSSLELGDSALYFCASSGGLAGGLRERPGELFFGEGSRLTVL.

In DNA form, the CDR3 reads TGTGCCAGCAGTTACAGGCAGGGCAATGAGCAGTTCTTC. This codes for CASSYRQGNEQFF. V usage is TRBV6-5 and J usage is TRBJ2-1, with D possibly TRBD1 on 5 matching bases. The CDR3 runs to 13 residues. Trimming shortened V by 2 bases and J by 6 bases, and 8 bases separated the two germline ends. Germline lookup yields CDR1 MNHEY and CDR2 SVGAGI.

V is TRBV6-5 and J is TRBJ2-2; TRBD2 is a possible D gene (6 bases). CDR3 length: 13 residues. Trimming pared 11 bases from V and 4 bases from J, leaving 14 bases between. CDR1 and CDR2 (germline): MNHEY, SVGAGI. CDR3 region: CALGVGGTGELFF. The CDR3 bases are TGTGCCCTAGGGGTGGGGGGCACCGGGGAGCTGTTTTTT.

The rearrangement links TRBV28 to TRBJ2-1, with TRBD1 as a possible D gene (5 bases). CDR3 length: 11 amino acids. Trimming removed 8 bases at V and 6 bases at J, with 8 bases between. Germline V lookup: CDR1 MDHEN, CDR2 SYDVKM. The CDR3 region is CASGAINEQFF. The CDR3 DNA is TGTGCCAGCGGGGCCATCAATGAGCAGTTCTTC.

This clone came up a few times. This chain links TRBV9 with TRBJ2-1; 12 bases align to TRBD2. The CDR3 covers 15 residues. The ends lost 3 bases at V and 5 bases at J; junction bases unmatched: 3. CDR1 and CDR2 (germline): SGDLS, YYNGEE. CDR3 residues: CASSATSGRHNEQFF. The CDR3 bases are TGTGCCAGCAGCGCTACTAGCGGGAGGCACAATGAGCAGTTCTTC. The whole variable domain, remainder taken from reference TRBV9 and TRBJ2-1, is DSGVTQTPKHLITATGQRVTLRCSPRSGDLSVYWYQQSLDQGLQFLIQYYNGEERAKGNILERFSAQQFPDLHSELNLSSLELGDSALYFCASSATSGRHNEQFFGPGTRLTVL.

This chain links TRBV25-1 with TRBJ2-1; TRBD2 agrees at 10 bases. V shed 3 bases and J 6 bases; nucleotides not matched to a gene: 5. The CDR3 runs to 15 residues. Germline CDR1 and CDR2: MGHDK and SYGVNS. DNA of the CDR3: TGTGCCAGCAGTGACAGCGGGAGGGCGGTCAATGAGCAGTTCTTC. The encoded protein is CASSDSGRAVNEQFF. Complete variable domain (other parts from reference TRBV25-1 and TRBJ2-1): EADIYQTPRYLVIGTGKKITLECSQTMGHDKMYWYQQDPGMELHLIHYSYGVNSTEKGDLSSESTVSRIRTEHFPLTLESARPSHTSQYLCASSDSGRAVNEQFFGPGTRLTVL.

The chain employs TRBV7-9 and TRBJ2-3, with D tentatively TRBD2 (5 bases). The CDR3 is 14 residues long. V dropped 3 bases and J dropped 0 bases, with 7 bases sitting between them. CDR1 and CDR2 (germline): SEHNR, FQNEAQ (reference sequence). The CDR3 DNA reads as TGTGCCAGCAGCTTTGGGGAGAGCACAGATACGCAGTATTTT. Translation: CASSFGESTDTQYF.

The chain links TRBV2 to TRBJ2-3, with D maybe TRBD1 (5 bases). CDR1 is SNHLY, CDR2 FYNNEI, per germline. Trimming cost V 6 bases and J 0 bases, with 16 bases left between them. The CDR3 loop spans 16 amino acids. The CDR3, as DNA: TGTGCCAGCAGCATCCGGACACCGGCTAGCACAGATACGCAGTATTTT. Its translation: CASSIRTPASTDTQYF.

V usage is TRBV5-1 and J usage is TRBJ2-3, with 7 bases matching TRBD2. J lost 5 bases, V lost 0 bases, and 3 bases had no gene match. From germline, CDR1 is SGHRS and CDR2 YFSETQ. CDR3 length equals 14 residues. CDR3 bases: TGCGCCAGCAGCTTGGGCCAGCGGGGAGATACGCAGTATTTT. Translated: CASSLGQRGDTQYF.

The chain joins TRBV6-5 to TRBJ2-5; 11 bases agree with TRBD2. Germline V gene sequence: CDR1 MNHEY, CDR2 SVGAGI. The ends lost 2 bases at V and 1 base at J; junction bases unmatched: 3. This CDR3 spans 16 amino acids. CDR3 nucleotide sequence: TGTGCCAGCAGTTACGGGCTAGCGGGGGGCCAAGAGACCCAGTACTTC. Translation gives CASSYGLAGGQETQYF.

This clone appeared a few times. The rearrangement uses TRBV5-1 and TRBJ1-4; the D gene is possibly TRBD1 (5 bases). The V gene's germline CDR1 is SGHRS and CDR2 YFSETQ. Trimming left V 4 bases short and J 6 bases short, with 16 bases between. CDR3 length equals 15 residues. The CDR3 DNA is TGCGCCAGCAGCCTTTGGGGAGGGGATGATGAAAAACTGTTTTTT. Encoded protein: CASSLWGGDDEKLFF.

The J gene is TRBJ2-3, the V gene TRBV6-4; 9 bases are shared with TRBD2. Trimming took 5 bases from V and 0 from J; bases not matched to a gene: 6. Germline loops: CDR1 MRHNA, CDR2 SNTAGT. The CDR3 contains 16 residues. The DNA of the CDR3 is TGTGCCAGCAGTTTCCTAGCGGGGACTAGCACAGATACGCAGTATTTT. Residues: CASSFLAGTSTDTQYF.

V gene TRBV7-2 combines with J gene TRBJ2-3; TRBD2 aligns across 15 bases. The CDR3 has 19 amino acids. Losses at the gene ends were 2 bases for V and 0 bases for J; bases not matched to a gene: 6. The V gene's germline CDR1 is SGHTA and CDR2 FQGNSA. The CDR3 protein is CASSLRGTSGRTSTDTQYF. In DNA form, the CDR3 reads TGTGCCAGCAGCTTAAGAGGGACTAGCGGGAGGACTAGCACAGATACGCAGTATTTT.

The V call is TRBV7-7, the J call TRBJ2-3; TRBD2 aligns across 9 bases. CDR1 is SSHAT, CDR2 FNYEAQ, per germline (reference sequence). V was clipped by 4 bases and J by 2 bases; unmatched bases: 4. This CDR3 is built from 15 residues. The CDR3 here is CASSWGLAFTDTQYF. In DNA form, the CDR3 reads TGTGCCAGCAGCTGGGGACTAGCTTTCACAGATACGCAGTATTTT.

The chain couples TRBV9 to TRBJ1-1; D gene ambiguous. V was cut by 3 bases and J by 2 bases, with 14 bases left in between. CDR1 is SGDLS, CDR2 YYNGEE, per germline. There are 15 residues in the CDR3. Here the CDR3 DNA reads TGTGCCAGCAGCGCCGGGGTAGACTTTAACACTGAAGCTTTCTTT. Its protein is CASSAGVDFNTEAFF.

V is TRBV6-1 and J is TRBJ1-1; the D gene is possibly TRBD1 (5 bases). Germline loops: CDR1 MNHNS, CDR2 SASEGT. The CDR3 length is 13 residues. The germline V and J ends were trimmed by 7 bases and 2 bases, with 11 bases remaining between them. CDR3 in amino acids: CASIGTYNTEAFF. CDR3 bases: TGTGCCAGCATAGGGACTTACAACACTGAAGCTTTCTTT.

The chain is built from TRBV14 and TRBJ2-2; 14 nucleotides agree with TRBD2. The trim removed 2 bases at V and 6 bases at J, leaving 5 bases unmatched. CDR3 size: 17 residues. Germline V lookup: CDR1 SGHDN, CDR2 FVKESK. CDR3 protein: CASSQQGLAGGPGELFF. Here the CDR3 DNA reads TGTGCCAGCAGCCAACAAGGACTAGCGGGAGGCCCCGGGGAGCTGTTTTTT.

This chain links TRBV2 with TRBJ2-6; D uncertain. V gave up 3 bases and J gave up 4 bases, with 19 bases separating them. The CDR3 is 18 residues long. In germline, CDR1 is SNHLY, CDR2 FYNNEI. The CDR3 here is CASSDRPLTLYGANVLTF. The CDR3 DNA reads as TGTGCCAGCAGTGACCGCCCTTTGACTCTGTACGGGGCCAACGTCCTGACTTTC.

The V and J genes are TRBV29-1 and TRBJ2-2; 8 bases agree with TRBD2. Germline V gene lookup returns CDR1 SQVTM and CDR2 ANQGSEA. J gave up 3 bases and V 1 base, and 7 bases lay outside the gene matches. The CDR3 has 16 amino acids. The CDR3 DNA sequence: TGCAGCGTTGAAGGGCGGGGGGCCAGGGACACCGGGGAGCTGTTTTTT. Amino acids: CSVEGRGARDTGELFF.